Sequencing of this TCR beta chain was carried out in a study of low-dose radiotherapy and immunotherapy resistance in tumors. TRAV- and TRBV-specific primers, spanning alpha and beta chains, primed first-strand cDNA. For amplifying TCRs, the PCR ran for about 22 cycles with Phusion, which was used together with a constant-region primer and the adapter on the V primers. In vitro transcription was used to amplify the isolated mRNA. TCRdb re-called the reads through MiXCR, storing one row per CDR3 protein. The sample carries under 95,000 distinct CDR3 sequences, 15% to 20% recorded once. The CDR3 extends over 17 amino acids. Deletions cut 4 bases from V and 5 bases from J, with 21 bases between. CDR1 and CDR2 (germline): SGHNT, YYREEE (reference sequence). This clonotype occurred a few times. Time point reported: before trial treatment. Nivolumab, ipilimumab, aspirin, low-dose cyclophosphamide and low-dose radiotherapy were given to donors.

The rearrangement uses TRBV5-4 and TRBJ2-2; weak D call: TRBD1 (5 bases). The specimen was PBMCs, collected before treatment. This clonotype originated in a male donor with prostate cancer. CDR3: CASSAETTARRTGELFF. CDR3 coding DNA: TGTGCCAGCAGCGCAGAGACGACAGCCCGACGGACCGGGGAGCTGTTTTTT.